This is a list of T cell receptor beta chains from one sample in a study of cytomegalovirus exposure and HLA in healthy donors. Here immunoSEQ multiplex PCR was the method, and the copy in TCRdb shows in-frame clones only, minus some. The table has 300,000 to 400,000 clones, 86% seen once; the top ten hold roughly 0.8%. What was sequenced was PBMCs. These receptors came from a woman aged 18-30 years in good health and CMV-seronegative. Each CDR3 is given without its conserved first and last residue.

v_gene: TRBV5-4; j_gene: TRBJ2-2; CDR3aa: ASRTRGGGELF
v_gene: TRBV27; j_gene: TRBJ2-2; CDR3aa: ASSLAYPNTGELF
v_gene: TRBV29-1; j_gene: TRBJ2-1; CDR3aa: SLQDLLAGDNEQF
v_gene: TRBV19; j_gene: TRBJ2-2; CDR3aa: ASSHTGGTGELF
v_gene: TRBV25-1; j_gene: TRBJ2-5; CDR3aa: ASSKQETQY
v_gene: TRBV29-1; j_gene: TRBJ1-6; CDR3aa: SYRDGSYNSPLH
v_gene: TRBV5-5; j_gene: TRBJ2-3; CDR3aa: ASSFTGTDYTDTQY
v_gene: TRBV4-2; j_gene: TRBJ2-3; CDR3aa: ASSQGYEGSTDTQY
v_gene: TRBV10-3; j_gene: TRBJ2-5; CDR3aa: AIRAGLTGETQY
v_gene: TRBV19; j_gene: TRBJ1-5; CDR3aa: ASSESGNQPQH
v_gene: TRBV14; j_gene: TRBJ2-6; CDR3aa: ASSRGLAGFIGANVLT
v_gene: TRBV19; j_gene: TRBJ1-1; CDR3aa: ASRITMNTEAF
v_gene: TRBV9; j_gene: TRBJ2-1; CDR3aa: ASSVWGELDNEQF
v_gene: TRBV2; j_gene: TRBJ2-1; CDR3aa: ASSDGGTSRIEQF
v_gene: TRBV18; j_gene: TRBJ1-2; CDR3aa: ASSPGTGPGYGYT
v_gene: TRBV19; j_gene: TRBJ2-7; CDR3aa: ASSYLTGQGGLQQY
v_gene: TRBV5-1; j_gene: TRBJ1-6; CDR3aa: ASSPPPERQGSSYNSPLH
v_gene: TRBV30; j_gene: TRBJ2-2; CDR3aa: AWSSGTGTGELF
v_gene: TRBV10-3; j_gene: TRBJ2-7; CDR3aa: AISEQTGITYEQY
v_gene: TRBV4-1; j_gene: TRBJ2-1; CDR3aa: ASSQGEGGYNEQF
v_gene: TRBV28; j_gene: TRBJ2-5; CDR3aa: ASSLEAGGPRETQY
v_gene: TRBV28; j_gene: TRBJ2-3; CDR3aa: ASSFVRTANKGTDTQY
v_gene: TRBV30; j_gene: TRBJ1-2; CDR3aa: AWSVHARGNYGYT
v_gene: TRBV28; j_gene: TRBJ1-3; CDR3aa: ASSKKTGSGNTIY
v_gene: TRBV11-3; j_gene: TRBJ2-3; CDR3aa: ASSPGGQAVTQY
v_gene: TRBV5-1; j_gene: TRBJ1-5; CDR3aa: ASSFLPGDSNQPQH
v_gene: TRBV5-1; j_gene: TRBJ2-7; CDR3aa: ASSLRDRGTYEQY
v_gene: TRBV27; j_gene: TRBJ1-2; CDR3aa: ASSFSGTANYGYT
v_gene: TRBV5-1; j_gene: TRBJ2-7; CDR3aa: ASSLARASWEQY
v_gene: TRBV7-3; j_gene: TRBJ2-1; CDR3aa: ASSSMDRGSSYNEQF
v_gene: TRBV9; j_gene: TRBJ1-5; CDR3aa: ASSGEGGNQPQH
v_gene: TRBV10-2; j_gene: TRBJ1-5; CDR3aa: ASGKGTDSNQPQH
v_gene: TRBV7-9; j_gene: TRBJ2-7; CDR3aa: ASSFPQDYEQY
v_gene: TRBV28; j_gene: TRBJ2-3; CDR3aa: ASSPRGGTDTQY